This T cell receptor (beta chain) was recorded in a study of CXCR3-negative and CXCR3-positive naive CD8 T cells. Study results and caveats: The study found more hydrophobic TRB CDR3s in CXCR3-positive naive cells than in CXCR3-negative naive cells.

The germline gives CDR1 DFQATT, CDR2 SNEGSKA (reference sequence). The CDR3 totals 12 residues. Comment on this clonotype: The antigen is unknown.

In preparing the TRB cDNA libraries, 5' RACE with UMI labels was used. TCRdb re-called the 5' RACE reads, yielding one record per CDR3 amino acid sequence without DNA. The sample holds 55,000 to 75,000 distinct CDR3 sequences. The sequenced material came from naive CXCR3+ CD8+ T cells from blood. The subset: CD45RO-CCR7+CD27+CD95- naive CD8+ T cells expressing CXCR3 (TNR3+). This TCR derives from a human donor in good health. Some clones in this sample may be carry-over from other donors' samples. The chain recombines TRBV20-1 with TRBJ2-7. The CDR3 loop reads CSARDLENEQYF.